This T cell receptor beta chain is drawn from a study of shared clonotypes between healthy human individuals. TCRdb keeps only in-frame clones here, not all; method: immunoSEQ multiplex PCR. The sample has tens of thousands of clones, 62% seen once. Comments on this clone: No antigen is known for it.

The CDR3 extends over 17 amino acids. With 1 base removed from V and 3 bases from J, the gap between germline ends came to 17 bases. Germline lookup yields CDR1 MDHEN and CDR2 SYDVKM. Notes on the study in general: Naive CD4 clonotypes overlapped across a handful of donors at about 5%. In the sorted subsets, rarefaction showed sequencing was incomplete despite large depth.

The chain carries TRBV28 and TRBJ2-3; tentatively, D is TRBD2 (6 bases). The receptor's source is a young man in good health. Sequenced sample: memory CD8+ T cells sorted from blood. Subset: CD45RO+ cells pooled with CCR7-negative TemRA cells. This CDR3 reads CASSLSGAGGITDTQYF. The CDR3 DNA sequence: TGTGCCAGCAGTTTATCCGGGGCGGGCGGGATTACAGATACGCAGTATTTT.